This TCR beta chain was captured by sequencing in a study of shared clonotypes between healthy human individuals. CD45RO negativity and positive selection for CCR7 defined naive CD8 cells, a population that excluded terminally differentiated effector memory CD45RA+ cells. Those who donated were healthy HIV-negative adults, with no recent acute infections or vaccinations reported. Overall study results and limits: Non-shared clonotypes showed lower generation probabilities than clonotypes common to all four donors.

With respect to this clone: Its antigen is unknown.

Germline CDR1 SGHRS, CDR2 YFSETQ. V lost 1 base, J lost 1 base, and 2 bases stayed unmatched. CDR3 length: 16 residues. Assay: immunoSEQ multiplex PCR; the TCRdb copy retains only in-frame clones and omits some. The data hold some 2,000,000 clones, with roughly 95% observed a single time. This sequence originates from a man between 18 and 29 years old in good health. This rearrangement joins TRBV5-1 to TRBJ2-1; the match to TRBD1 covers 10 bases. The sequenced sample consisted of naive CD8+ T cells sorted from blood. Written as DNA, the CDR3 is TGCGCCAGCAGCTTGAGGACAGGGGGGTCCTACAATGAGCAGTTCTTC. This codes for CASSLRTGGSYNEQFF.